The 25 T cell receptor beta chains below were found in one sample sequenced in a study of shared clonotypes between healthy human individuals. Profiling relied on immunoSEQ multiplex PCR, and the TCRdb table lists in-frame clones only, not all of them. The sample includes over 2 million clones, 85% to 95% of them seen just once. The sequenced material came from naive CD4+ T cells sorted from blood. Subset meaning: CD45RA+ positively selected. These receptors were taken from a man aged 18 to 29 in good health.

The chain uses TRBV6-1 and TRBJ2-1; 15 bases fit TRBD2. Trimming at V came to 2 bases and at J to 7 bases, leaving 15 bases not matched to a gene. This CDR3 has 20 residues. Germline V gives CDR1 MNHNS, CDR2 SASEGT. This chain's CDR3 is CASSESLGGGGTSGRNEQFF. CDR3 nucleotides: TGTGCCAGCAGTGAATCGTTAGGGGGAGGTGGGACTAGCGGGAGGAATGAGCAGTTCTTC.

The V gene is TRBV30, the J gene TRBJ1-2; D perhaps matches TRBD1 (6 bases). CDR1 is GTSNPN, CDR2 SVGIG, per germline (reference sequence). Trimming took 2 bases from V and 12 from J, leaving 16 bases between them. This CDR3 is built from 12 residues. Here the CDR3 DNA reads TGTGCCTGGAGTCCCCAACAGGGAGGAGACACCTTC. The encoded protein is CAWSPQQGGDTF.

This chain uses TRBV5-1 with TRBJ2-5; tentative D call: TRBD2 (6 bases). Per germline, CDR1 SGHRS and CDR2 YFSETQ. V was cut by 5 bases and J by 5 bases, with 19 bases left in between. The CDR3 sequence is 15 residues long. CDR3 nucleotide sequence: TGCGCCAGCAGACGAGGAGGGGAGGATTTGGAGACCCAGTACTTC. Translating gives CASRRGGEDLETQYF.

The chain couples TRBV11-2 to TRBJ2-1, with D unclear. The CDR3 length is 15 residues. V was pared by 1 base and J by 5 bases, with 12 bases between. Germline assignment: CDR1 SGHAT and CDR2 FQNNGV. The CDR3 reads CASSLGKNLNNEQFF. CDR3 DNA sequence: TGTGCCAGCAGCTTAGGTAAGAACTTAAACAATGAGCAGTTCTTC.

The gene calls are TRBV30 and TRBJ1-3, with D uncertain. From germline, CDR1 is GTSNPN and CDR2 SVGIG (reference sequence). The CDR3 has 14 residues. The V end lost 0 bases, the J end lost 8 bases, and 14 bases lay between the germline ends. CDR3 coding DNA: TGTGCCTGGAGTGTACGGGGATTTTCTGACACCATATATTTT. Amino acids: CAWSVRGFSDTIYF. The full variable domain, its missing parts supplied by reference TRBV30 and TRBJ1-3, is SQTIHQWPATLVQPVGSPLSLECTVEGTSNPNLYWYRQAAGRGLQLLFYSVGIGQISSEVPQNLSASRPQDRQFILSSKKLLLSDSGFYLCAWSVRGFSDTIYFGEGSWLTVV.

This chain links TRBV6-6 with TRBJ2-7; the match to TRBD2 covers 13 bases. The CDR3 covers 15 residues. V lost 4 bases and J lost 2; bases outside the gene matches: 2. Germline V gives CDR1 MNHNY, CDR2 SVGAGI (reference sequence). The CDR3 DNA reads TGTGCCAGCAGTTCTGGGACTAGCGGGACCTACGAGCAGTACTTC. It codes for CASSSGTSGTYEQYF.

CDR3 sequence reads: CAWSVQGVPYEQYF. CDR3 nucleotide sequence: TGTGCCTGGAGTGTACAGGGGGTTCCCTACGAGCAGTACTTC. The chain employs TRBV30 and TRBJ2-7; 8 nucleotides agree with TRBD1. CDR1 is GTSNPN, CDR2 SVGIG, per germline (reference sequence). The CDR3 is 14 amino acids. The ends lost 0 bases at V and 2 bases at J; junction bases unmatched: 3.

This clone was counted once. Other nucleotide sequences from this sample produce the same CDR3. The rearrangement joins TRBV11-2 to TRBJ2-7; 10 bases align to TRBD1. CDR3 length: 15 residues. The germline V gene has CDR1 SGHAT and CDR2 FQNNGV. Trimming cost V 1 base and J 3 bases; bases outside gene matches: 3. In DNA form, the CDR3 reads TGTGCCAGCAGCTTAGCCGGGACAGGGGACTACGAGCAGTACTTC. Its protein product is CASSLAGTGDYEQYF.

This chain links TRBV10-3 with TRBJ1-6, with D unclear. The CDR3 is made up of 15 amino acids. Trimming stripped 6 bases from V and 5 bases from J, with 14 bases between. The germline gives CDR1 ENHRY, CDR2 SYGVKD. CDR3 sequence: CAIRPGAENNSPLHF. The CDR3 nucleotides are TGTGCCATCAGACCCGGTGCGGAAAATAATTCACCCCTCCACTTT.

The chain uses TRBV28 and TRBJ1-1; tentative D call: TRBD1 (6 bases). The V end was cut by 5 bases, the J end by 2 bases, with 18 bases between. CDR3 length equals 16 residues. CDR1 MDHEN and CDR2 SYDVKM come from the germline V gene. The CDR3 coding sequence is TGTGCCAGCAGTCCCAGGTGGGGGGCCGGCAACACTGAAGCTTTCTTT. This translates into CASSPRWGAGNTEAFF.

The CDR3 nucleotides are TGTGCCAGCAGCTTCTCGAGAGCAACTAATGAAAAACTGTTTTTT. Translation: CASSFSRATNEKLFF. V gene TRBV11-2 combines with J gene TRBJ1-4; no clear D gene. Germline V gene sequence: CDR1 SGHAT, CDR2 FQNNGV. This CDR3 contains 15 residues. Trimming pared 3 bases from V and 0 bases from J, leaving 8 bases between.

The chain joins TRBV11-2 to TRBJ2-7; 9 bases are a match to TRBD2. Per the germline V gene, CDR1 is SGHAT and CDR2 is FQNNGV. There are 16 residues in the CDR3. Trimming took 4 bases from V and 3 from J; bases not matched to a gene: 10. CDR3 coding DNA: TGTGCCAGCAGCTCTGCCGCCGCTAGCGGGAACTACGAGCAGTACTTC. Its protein product is CASSSAAASGNYEQYF.

Concerning this clone: The junction and the germline gene differ at one end; a read error may be behind it. This chain links TRBV11-1 with TRBJ2-7, with D perhaps TRBD1 (5 bases). Germline CDR1 SGHAT, CDR2 FQDESV (reference sequence). The CDR3 has 14 residues. CDR3 amino acids: CASSERDSSHEQYF. Here the CDR3 DNA reads TGTGCCAGCAGTGAGAGAGACAGCTCCCACGAGCAGTACTTC.

The chain is built from TRBV11-3 and TRBJ2-7; D possibly uses TRBD1 or TRBD2 (5 bases each). From germline, CDR1 is SGHNT and CDR2 YENEEA. The length of the CDR3 is 13 residues. Trimming cost V 5 bases and J 4 bases, with 12 bases left between them. The CDR3 region has the DNA TGTGCCAGCAGCCGGGACCTAGGGTACGAGCAGTACTTC. Translation gives CASSRDLGYEQYF.

The V gene is TRBV28, the J gene TRBJ2-1; tentative D call: TRBD1 (6 bases). With 6 bases removed from V and 4 bases from J, the gap between germline ends came to 13 bases. Germline CDR1 is MDHEN and CDR2 is SYDVKM. This CDR3 has 14 residues. In DNA form, the CDR3 reads TGTGCCAGCAGCCCCACAGGGAGATACAATGAGCAGTTCTTC. This codes for CASSPTGRYNEQFF.

V gene TRBV30 combines with J gene TRBJ2-7; D is ambiguous. Germline V lookup: CDR1 GTSNPN, CDR2 SVGIG (reference sequence). Deletions cut 2 bases from V and 2 bases from J, with 7 bases between. This CDR3 region has 12 residues. The CDR3: CAWSRPPYEQYF. The CDR3 DNA is TGTGCCTGGAGTCGCCCCCCCTACGAGCAGTACTTC.

V and J are TRBV4-3 and TRBJ2-7; the D is unclear. This CDR3 has 14 residues. V was trimmed by 1 base and J by 3 bases, leaving 10 bases between them. In germline, CDR1 is LGHNA, CDR2 YSLEER. For the CDR3, the DNA is TGCGCCAGCAGCCAAGCCTTGCCAGGCTACGAGCAGTACTTC. Translating it yields CASSQALPGYEQYF.

This CDR3 is CASSRSIRGNTGELFF. The CDR3 coding sequence is TGCGCCAGCAGTCGGTCTATTAGGGGGAACACCGGGGAGCTGTTTTTT. V and J are TRBV5-1 and TRBJ2-2, with D perhaps matching TRBD1 (5 bases). With 5 bases removed from V and 1 base from J, the gap between germline ends came to 15 bases. There are 16 residues in the CDR3. CDR1 is SGHRS, CDR2 YFSETQ, per germline.

J is TRBJ1-1 and V is TRBV11-2, with a possible D match to TRBD1 (5 bases). Trimming removed 0 bases from V and 6 bases from J, with 11 bases in between. Germline V gene data show CDR1 as SGHAT and CDR2 as FQNNGV. The CDR3 spans 14 residues. CDR3 sequence: CASSLEGGVSEAFF. CDR3 nucleotide sequence: TGTGCCAGCAGCTTAGAAGGAGGGGTATCTGAAGCTTTCTTT.

The rearrangement joins TRBV6-1 to TRBJ1-1; TRBD1 agrees at 9 bases. CDR3 size: 17 residues. Germline values: CDR1 MNHNS, CDR2 SASEGT. V shed 4 bases and J 0 bases; nucleotides not matched to a gene: 9. The DNA of the CDR3 is TGTGCCAGCAGTGTTAGGAGACAGGGGGTAATGAACACTGAAGCTTTCTTT. It translates to CASSVRRQGVMNTEAFF.

The chain recombines TRBV29-1 with TRBJ2-7; 9 bases align to TRBD1. The V gene's germline CDR1 is SQVTM and CDR2 ANQGSEA. The CDR3 is 16 amino acids. The V gene end was trimmed by 1 base and the J gene end by 1 base; junction bases not matched to a gene: 8. CDR3: CSVEGGNRGLSYEQYF. Here the CDR3 DNA reads TGCAGCGTTGAAGGAGGAAACAGGGGGCTGTCCTACGAGCAGTACTTC.

J is TRBJ1-5 and V is TRBV5-8; 7 nucleotides align to TRBD1. Germline V gene data show CDR1 as SGHTS and CDR2 as YDEGEE. The CDR3 is made up of 15 amino acids. V dropped 4 bases and J dropped 3; count of bases not matched to a gene: 7. The CDR3 is CASSPRTGFNQPQHF. CDR3 in DNA: TGTGCCAGCAGCCCAAGGACAGGCTTCAATCAGCCCCAGCATTTT.

Concerning this clone: Other DNA sequences within the sample encode an identical CDR3. The chain joins TRBV7-2 to TRBJ1-2; TRBD1 might be the D (5 bases). In germline, CDR1 is SGHTA, CDR2 FQGNSA. This CDR3 spans 14 amino acids. V was pared by 1 base and J by 2 bases, with 8 bases between. The CDR3 is CASSLGGANYGYTF. CDR3 DNA: TGTGCCAGCAGCTTAGGAGGGGCGAACTATGGCTACACCTTC.

The rearrangement uses TRBV11-2 and TRBJ1-1; D gene unclear. Germline V lookup: CDR1 SGHAT, CDR2 FQNNGV. CDR3 length equals 13 residues. Deletions cut 5 bases from V and 1 base from J, with 8 bases between. CDR3 coding DNA: TGTGCCAGCAGCCCTACCTGGAACACTGAAGCTTTCTTT. This codes for CASSPTWNTEAFF.

Of note for this clone: The same CDR3 arises from other DNA sequences in this sample as well. The J gene is TRBJ2-2, the V gene TRBV5-1; D uncertain. V dropped 2 bases and J dropped 4 bases, with 9 bases sitting between them. CDR1 SGHRS and CDR2 YFSETQ come from the germline V gene. CDR3 length: 14 residues. The CDR3 region has the DNA TGCGCCAGCAGCTTAGCGACTGGCACCGGGGAGCTGTTTTTT. This sequence encodes CASSLATGTGELFF.